This record covers a single T cell receptor beta chain. Sequencing was performed with immunoSEQ multiplex PCR; in TCRdb, only in-frame clones are kept and a portion is missing. Counted here are tens of thousands of clones, nearly 90% occurring once; the ten biggest clones make up 6.9%. This entry belongs to a study of T cell changes during pregnancy in multiple sclerosis. V shed 3 bases and J shed 6 bases, with 11 bases lying between them. Germline lookup yields CDR1 SGHNT and CDR2 YYREEE (reference sequence). This CDR3 region has 13 residues. This TCR was sampled from a female donor with multiple sclerosis, enrolled in a pregnancy study. This chain joins TRBV5-4 and TRBJ2-3; D might be TRBD2 (6 bases). The sample was CD8+ T cells from peripheral blood mononuclear cells, taken in the second trimester of pregnancy. The CDR3 loop reads CASSSSSGDTQYF. The CDR3 coding sequence is TGTGCCAGCAGCTCGTCCAGCGGGGATACGCAGTATTTT. The complete variable domain, with remaining parts taken from reference TRBV5-4 and TRBJ2-3, reads ETGVTQSPTHLIKTRGQQVTLRCSSQSGHNTVSWYQQALGQGPQFIFQYYREEENGRGNFPPRFSGLQFPNYSSELNVNALELDDSALYLCASSSSSGDTQYFGPGTRLTVL.